This T cell receptor beta chain appears in the sequencing data of a study of T cell responses to AZD1222 COVID-19 vaccine. Study-level background: Some second doses came at about 4 weeks and others at about 12 weeks; these were pooled.

The table came from immunoSEQ multiplex PCR; TCRdb's copy has only in-frame clones and leaves some out. In the table there are approximately 70,000 clones, 75% to 90% of which are singletons. Study observations and caveats: Increases in Spike-specific TCR breadth and depth were seen after two AZD1222 doses. Reportedly, nearly half of unique spike TCRs recognized epitopes outside B.1.351/B.1.1.7 mutations.

Trimming took off 0 bases at V and 0 bases at J, with 5 bases between the two ends. The CDR3 consists of 15 residues. From germline, CDR1 is SEHNR and CDR2 FQNEAQ (reference sequence). On this clone itself: Its antigen is not known.

The rearrangement uses TRBV7-9 and TRBJ2-2; D gene uncertain. The sequencing used peripheral blood, collected on day 0 of AZD1222 vaccination. The sequence was collected from an adult in good health. Here the CDR3 DNA reads TGTGCCAGCAGCTTAGCTTCTTCGAACACCGGGGAGCTGTTTTTT. Amino acids: CASSLASSNTGELFF.